This T cell receptor (beta chain) came from a study of monozygotic twins with inflammatory bowel disease. Study-wide results and caveats: The co-twins with IBD showed lower TCRbeta diversity (inverse Simpson) than their healthy siblings.

Germline loops: CDR1 SGHRS, CDR2 YFSETQ. CDR3 length equals 15 residues. TCRdb reanalyzed the 5' RACE reads and collapses them to one entry per CDR3 protein, without DNA. The table lists 330,000 or so distinct CDR3 sequences. About this clonotype itself: What it recognizes is unknown.

Blood (approximately 2.5 ml) was collected from every donor individually. V is TRBV5-1 and J is TRBJ2-4; the TCRdb D gene call, TRBD2, has no DNA to confirm it. This sequence was found in a human donor with ulcerative colitis or Crohn's disease, or a healthy co-twin of an affected twin (not recorded which). Sequenced sample: blood. The CDR3: CASSLAGQLGRVQYF.